This section outlines one TCR beta chain sequence together with its context. The antigen is undetermined. This specimen belongs to a study of beta chain features in type 1 diabetes. General study findings and limits: cDNA-based sequencing might over-represent cells highly expressing TCR.

Sorting produced populations that all topped 95% purity. Since all of the isolated RNA was reverse transcribed, expressed TCRB transcripts were what got sequenced. Profiled with immunoSEQ multiplex PCR; TCRdb holds only in-frame clones, not every one. Of 860,000 or so clones listed, roughly 17% are singletons. This CDR3 is 15 amino acids long. Germline lookup yields CDR1 SGDLS and CDR2 YYNGEE. J was trimmed by 9 bases and V by 0 bases; bases with no gene match: 8. Sequenced input: naive CD4+ T cells from blood. This clonotype was sampled from a woman between 18 and 29 years old in good health. The chain joins TRBV9 to TRBJ2-3, with TRBD2 identical over 9 bases. The CDR3 DNA reads TGTGCCAGCAGCGTAGCCCCTAGCGGGATTGAGACGCAGTATTTT. It encodes CASSVAPSGIETQYF. Filled out from reference TRBV9 and TRBJ2-3, the complete variable domain reads DSGVTQTPKHLITATGQRVTLRCSPRSGDLSVYWYQQSLDQGLQFLIQYYNGEERAKGNILERFSAQQFPDLHSELNLSSLELGDSALYFCASSVAPSGIETQYFGPGTRLTVL.